This TCR beta chain was sequenced in a study of blood T cell repertoires in COVID-19. Overall study: Both acute and convalescent COVID-19 samples were obtained from the United States, Italy and Spain. T cells, B-cell-depleted T cells, or PBMCs provided the cDNA or gDNA that served as material.

Per the germline V gene, CDR1 is SGHDT and CDR2 is YYEEEE. After removal of 2 bases from V and 5 bases from J, the junction contained 8 bases not matched to a gene. The CDR3 loop spans 16 amino acids. Original handling: The assay estimated nucleated cells by amplifying reference gene primers. The table came from immunoSEQ multiplex PCR; TCRdb's copy has only in-frame clones and leaves some out. That table supplies the V and J calls and clone size; D and trimming were determined from the DNA. Of 100,000 to 120,000 clones listed, about 85% are singletons. The origin of this receptor is a man aged 50-60 years with acute or convalescent COVID-19. This chain links TRBV5-6 with TRBJ2-2; 8 bases fit TRBD2. Sequencing was performed on peripheral blood. The CDR3 nucleotides read TGTGCCAGCAGCTTCCTGGCGGGGGGATCGACCGGGGAGCTGTTTTTT. This encodes CASSFLAGGSTGELFF. Drawing the rest from reference TRBV5-6 and TRBJ2-2, the complete variable domain is DAGVTQSPTHLIKTRGQQVTLRCSPKSGHDTVSWYQQALGQGPQFIFQYYEEEERQRGNFPDRFSGHQFPNYSSELNVNALLLGDSALYLCASSFLAGGSTGELFFGEGSRLTVL.